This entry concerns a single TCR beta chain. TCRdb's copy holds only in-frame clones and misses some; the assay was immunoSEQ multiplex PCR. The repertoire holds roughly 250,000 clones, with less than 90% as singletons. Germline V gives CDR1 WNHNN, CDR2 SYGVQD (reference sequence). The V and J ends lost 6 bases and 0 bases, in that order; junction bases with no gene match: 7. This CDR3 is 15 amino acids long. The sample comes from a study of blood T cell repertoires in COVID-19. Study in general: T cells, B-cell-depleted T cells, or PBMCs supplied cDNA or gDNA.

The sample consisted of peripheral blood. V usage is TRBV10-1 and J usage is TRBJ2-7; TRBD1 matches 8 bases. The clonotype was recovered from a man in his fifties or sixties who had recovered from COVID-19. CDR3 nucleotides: TGCGCCAGCAGCACCGGGACAGGAGGCTCCTACGAGCAGTACTTC. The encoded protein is CASSTGTGGSYEQYF.